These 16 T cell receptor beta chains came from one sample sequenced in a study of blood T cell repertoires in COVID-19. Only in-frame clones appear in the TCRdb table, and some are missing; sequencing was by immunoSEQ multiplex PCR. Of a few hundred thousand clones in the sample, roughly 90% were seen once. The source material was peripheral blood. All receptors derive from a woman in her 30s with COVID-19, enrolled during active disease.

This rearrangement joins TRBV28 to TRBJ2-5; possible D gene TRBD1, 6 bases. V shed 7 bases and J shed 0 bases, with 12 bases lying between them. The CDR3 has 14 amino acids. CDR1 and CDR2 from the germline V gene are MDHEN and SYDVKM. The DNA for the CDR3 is TGTGCCAGCACCCCCGGGACAAACCAAGAGACCCAGTACTTC. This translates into CASTPGTNQETQYF.

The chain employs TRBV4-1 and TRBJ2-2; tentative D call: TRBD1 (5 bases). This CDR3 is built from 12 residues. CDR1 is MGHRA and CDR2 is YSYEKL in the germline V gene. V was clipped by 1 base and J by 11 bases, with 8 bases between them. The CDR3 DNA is TGCGCCAGCAGCCAAGGCAGGGTCGAGCTGTTTTTT. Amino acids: CASSQGRVELFF.

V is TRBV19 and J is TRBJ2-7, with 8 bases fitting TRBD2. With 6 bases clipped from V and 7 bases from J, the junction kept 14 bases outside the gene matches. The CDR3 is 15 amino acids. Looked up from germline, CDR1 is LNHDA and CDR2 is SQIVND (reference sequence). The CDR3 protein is CASRRTSRTIREQYF. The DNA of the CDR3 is TGTGCCAGTAGGCGGACTAGCAGGACTATCAGGGAGCAGTACTTC.

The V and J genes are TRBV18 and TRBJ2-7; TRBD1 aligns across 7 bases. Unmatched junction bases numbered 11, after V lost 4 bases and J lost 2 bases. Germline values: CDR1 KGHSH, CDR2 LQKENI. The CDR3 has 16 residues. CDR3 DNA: TGTGCCAGCTCACTTCGACAGGGCCTACCCCCCTACGAGCAGTACTTC. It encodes CASSLRQGLPPYEQYF.

This chain's CDR3 is CASSDWDRGSPLHF. In nucleotides, the CDR3 is TGTGCCAGCAGCGATTGGGACAGGGGTTCACCCCTCCACTTT. J is TRBJ1-6 and V is TRBV6-5; 10 bases line up with TRBD1. V shed 6 bases and J 9 bases; nucleotides not matched to a gene: 5. This CDR3 contains 14 residues. The germline gives CDR1 MNHEY, CDR2 SVGAGI.

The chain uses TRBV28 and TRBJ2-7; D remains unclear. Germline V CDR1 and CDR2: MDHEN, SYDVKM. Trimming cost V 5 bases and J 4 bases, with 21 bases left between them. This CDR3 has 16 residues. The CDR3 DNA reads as TGTGCCAGCAGTGCCCCACGAGGTACTCGTCTGTACGAGCAGTACTTC. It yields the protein CASSAPRGTRLYEQYF. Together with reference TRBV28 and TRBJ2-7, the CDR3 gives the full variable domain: DVKVTQSSRYLVKRTGEKVFLECVQDMDHENMFWYRQDPGLGLRLIYFSYDVKMKEKGDIPEGYSVSREKKERFSLILESASTNQTSMYLCASSAPRGTRLYEQYFGPGTRLTVT.

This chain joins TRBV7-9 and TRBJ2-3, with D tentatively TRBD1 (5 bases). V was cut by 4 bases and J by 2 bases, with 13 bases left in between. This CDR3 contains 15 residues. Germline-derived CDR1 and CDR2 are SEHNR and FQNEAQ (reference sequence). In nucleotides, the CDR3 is TGTGCCAGCAGCTCCCCCGCGGACAACACAGATACGCAGTATTTT. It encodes CASSSPADNTDTQYF. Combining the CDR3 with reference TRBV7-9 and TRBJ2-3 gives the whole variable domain DTGVSQNPRHKITKRGQNVTFRCDPISEHNRLYWYRQTLGQGPEFLTYFQNEAQLEKSRLLSDRFSAERPKGSFSTLEIQRTEQGDSAMYLCASSSPADNTDTQYFGPGTRLTVL.

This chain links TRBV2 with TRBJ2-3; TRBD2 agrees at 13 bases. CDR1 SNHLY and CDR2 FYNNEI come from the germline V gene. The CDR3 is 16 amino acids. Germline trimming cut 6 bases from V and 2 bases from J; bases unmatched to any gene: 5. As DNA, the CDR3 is TGTGCCAGCAGGCAAGGACTAGCGGGAGACACAGATACGCAGTATTTT. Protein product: CASRQGLAGDTDTQYF. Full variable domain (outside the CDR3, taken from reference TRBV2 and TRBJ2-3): EPEVTQTPSHQVTQMGQEVILRCVPISNHLYFYWYRQILGQKVEFLVSFYNNEISEKSEIFDDQFSVERPDGSNFTLKIRSTKLEDSAMYFCASRQGLAGDTDTQYFGPGTRLTVL.

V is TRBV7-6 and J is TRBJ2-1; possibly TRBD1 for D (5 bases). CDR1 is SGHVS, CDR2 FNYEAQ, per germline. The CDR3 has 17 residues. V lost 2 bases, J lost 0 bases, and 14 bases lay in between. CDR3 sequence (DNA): TGTGCCAGCAGCTTAACCTCAGGGTCCGGCTCCTACAATGAGCAGTTCTTC. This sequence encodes CASSLTSGSGSYNEQFF.

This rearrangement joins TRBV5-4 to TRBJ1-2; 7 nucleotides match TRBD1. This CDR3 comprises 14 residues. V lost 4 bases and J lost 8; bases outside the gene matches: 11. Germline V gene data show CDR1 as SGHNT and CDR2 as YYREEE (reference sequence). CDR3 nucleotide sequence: TGTGCCAGCAGCCCTAGGGACAGTCTAAGGGGCTACACCTTC. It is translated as CASSPRDSLRGYTF.

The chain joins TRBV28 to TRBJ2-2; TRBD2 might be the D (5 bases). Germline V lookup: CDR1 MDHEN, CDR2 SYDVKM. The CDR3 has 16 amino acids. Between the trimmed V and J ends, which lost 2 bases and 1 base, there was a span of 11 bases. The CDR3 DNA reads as TGTGCCAGCAGTTTACCCCCTAGCAGGAACACCGGGGAGCTGTTTTTT. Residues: CASSLPPSRNTGELFF.

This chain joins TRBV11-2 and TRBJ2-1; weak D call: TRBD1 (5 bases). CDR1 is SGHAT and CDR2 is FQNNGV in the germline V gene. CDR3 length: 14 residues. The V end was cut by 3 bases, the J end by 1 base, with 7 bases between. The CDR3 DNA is TGTGCCAGCAGCTTGACAGAATCCTACAATGAGCAGTTCTTC. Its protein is CASSLTESYNEQFF.

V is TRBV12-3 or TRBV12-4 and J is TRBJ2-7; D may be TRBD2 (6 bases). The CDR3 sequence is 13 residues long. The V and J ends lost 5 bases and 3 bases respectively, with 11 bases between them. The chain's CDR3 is CASSGGEIYEQYF. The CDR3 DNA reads TGTGCCAGCAGTGGCGGGGAAATCTACGAGCAGTACTTC.

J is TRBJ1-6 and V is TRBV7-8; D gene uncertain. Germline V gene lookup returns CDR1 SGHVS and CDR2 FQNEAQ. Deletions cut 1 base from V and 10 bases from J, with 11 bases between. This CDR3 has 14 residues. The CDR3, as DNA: TGTGCCAGCAGCTTAGTACCCCGCAGGTCACCCCTCCACTTT. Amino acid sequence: CASSLVPRRSPLHF. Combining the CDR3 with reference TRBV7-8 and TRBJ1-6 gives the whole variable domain GAGVSQSPRYKVAKRGQDVALRCDPISGHVSLFWYQQALGQGPEFLTYFQNEAQLDKSGLPSDRFFAERPEGSVSTLKIQRTQQEDSAVYLCASSLVPRRSPLHFGNGTRLTVT.

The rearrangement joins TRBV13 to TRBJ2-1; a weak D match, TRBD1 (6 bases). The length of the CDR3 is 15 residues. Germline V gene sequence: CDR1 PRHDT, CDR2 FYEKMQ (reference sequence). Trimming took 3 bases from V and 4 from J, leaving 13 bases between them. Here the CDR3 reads CASSFFRDTYNEQFF. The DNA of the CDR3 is TGTGCCAGCAGCTTTTTCAGGGACACATACAATGAGCAGTTCTTC. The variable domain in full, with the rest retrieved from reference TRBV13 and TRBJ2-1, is AAGVIQSPRHLIKEKRETATLKCYPIPRHDTVYWYQQGPGQDPQFLISFYEKMQSDKGSIPDRFSAQQFSDYHSELNMSSLELGDSALYFCASSFFRDTYNEQFFGPGTRLTVL.

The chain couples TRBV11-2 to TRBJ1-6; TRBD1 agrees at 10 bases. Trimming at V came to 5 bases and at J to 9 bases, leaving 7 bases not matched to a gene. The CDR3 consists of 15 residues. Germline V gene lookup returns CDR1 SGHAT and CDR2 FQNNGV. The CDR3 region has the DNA TGTGCCAGCAGCCTTCGACAGGGGGCTGGTTCACCCCTCCACTTT. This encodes CASSLRQGAGSPLHF.